Listed below are T cell receptor beta chains from one sample, sequenced in a study of vaccination and CD4 T cells after COVID-19. TCRdb independently ran MiXCR on the PCR reads; one entry per CDR3 protein. The sample consists of just over 35,000 distinct CDR3 sequences, more than 35% of them appearing once. The input for sequencing was CD4+ T cells from blood, taken about 7 months after SARS-CoV-2 vaccination. The receptors shown here come from a human donor who had recovered from COVID-19. Both conserved end residues are part of each CDR3. The order of the fields is V gene, J gene, clone size, CDR3 protein. For some rows the clone size is stated as once, few or many, or as a class when expanded; others skip it.

TRBV11-1,TRBJ2-4,-,CASSSAATGGTKNIQYF
TRBV28,TRBJ2-3,-,CASSSSGTPASTDTQYF
TRBV19,TRBJ2-2,-,CAAGVGEDTGELFF
TRBV19,TRBJ2-1,-,CASSIDLWGGSYNEQFF
TRBV4-1,TRBJ2-6,once,CASKQGPYGTNVLTF
TRBV20-1,TRBJ2-1,few,CSARVYNEQFF
TRBV20-1,TRBJ2-1,few,CSADVGPTSYNEQFF
TRBV14,TRBJ2-1,-,CASSQVSGGTEQFF
TRBV30,TRBJ1-2,-,CACGDRVYGYTF
TRBV10-3,TRBJ1-6,-,CANQRQAGSPLHF